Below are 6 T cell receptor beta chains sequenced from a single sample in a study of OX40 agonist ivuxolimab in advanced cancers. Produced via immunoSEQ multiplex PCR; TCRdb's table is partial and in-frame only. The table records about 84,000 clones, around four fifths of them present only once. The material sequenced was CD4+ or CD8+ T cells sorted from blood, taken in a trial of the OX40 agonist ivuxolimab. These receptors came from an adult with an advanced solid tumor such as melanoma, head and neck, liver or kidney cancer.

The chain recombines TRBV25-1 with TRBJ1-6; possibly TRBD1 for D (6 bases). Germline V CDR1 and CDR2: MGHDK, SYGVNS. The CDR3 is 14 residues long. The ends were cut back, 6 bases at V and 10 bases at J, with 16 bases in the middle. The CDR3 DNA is TGTGCCAGCAGCATACAGGGTTTAGCCTCACCCCTCCACTTT. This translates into CASSIQGLASPLHF.

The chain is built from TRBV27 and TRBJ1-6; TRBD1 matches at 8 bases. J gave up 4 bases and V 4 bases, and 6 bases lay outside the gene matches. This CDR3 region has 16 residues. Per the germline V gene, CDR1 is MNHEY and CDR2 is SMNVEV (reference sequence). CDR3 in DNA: TGTGCCAGCAGTTCACGGACAGGGTCGTATAATTCACCCCTCCACTTT. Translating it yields CASSSRTGSYNSPLHF.

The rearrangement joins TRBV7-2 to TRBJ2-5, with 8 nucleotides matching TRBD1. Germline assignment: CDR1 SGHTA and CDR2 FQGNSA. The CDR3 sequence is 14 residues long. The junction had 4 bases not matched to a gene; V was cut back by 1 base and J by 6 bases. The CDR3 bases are TGTGCCAGCAGCTTAGACAGGGGGAGGAAGACCCAGTACTTC. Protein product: CASSLDRGRKTQYF.

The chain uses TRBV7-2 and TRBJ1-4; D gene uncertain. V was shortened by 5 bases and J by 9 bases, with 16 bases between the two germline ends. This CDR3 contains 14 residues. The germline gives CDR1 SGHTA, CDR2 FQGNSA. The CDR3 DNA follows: TGTGCCAGCAGCCCTGACACCCAGCCCCAAAAACTGTTTTTT. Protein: CASSPDTQPQKLFF.

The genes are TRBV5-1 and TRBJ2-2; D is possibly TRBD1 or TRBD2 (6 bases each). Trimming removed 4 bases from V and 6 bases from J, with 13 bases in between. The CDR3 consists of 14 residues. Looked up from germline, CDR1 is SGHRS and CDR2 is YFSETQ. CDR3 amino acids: CASSLMGGPGELFF. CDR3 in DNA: TGCGCCAGCAGCCTCATGGGGGGCCCCGGGGAGCTGTTTTTT.

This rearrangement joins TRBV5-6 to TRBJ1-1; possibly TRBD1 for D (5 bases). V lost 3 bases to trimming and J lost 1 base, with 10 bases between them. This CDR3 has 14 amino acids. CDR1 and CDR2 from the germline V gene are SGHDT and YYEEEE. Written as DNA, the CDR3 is TGTGCCAGCAGCTATTATGACAGGAACACTGAAGCTTTCTTT. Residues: CASSYYDRNTEAFF.